The sequence of this T cell receptor beta chain was determined in a study of blood T cell repertoires in COVID-19. Turning to the study itself: Samples came from the United States, Italy and Spain, spanning acute and convalescent COVID-19. The analysed material was cDNA or gDNA that came from T cells, B-cell-depleted T cells, or PBMCs.

Germline V gives CDR1 SGHKS, CDR2 YYEKEE (reference sequence). Trimming took off 4 bases at V and 6 bases at J, with 8 bases between the two ends. This CDR3 is 11 amino acids long. Authors' methods: Estimates of nucleated cell counts were drawn from the amplification of reference gene primers. The protocol was immunoSEQ multiplex PCR, while the TCRdb copy is restricted to in-frame clones and leaves out a portion. Clone size and V and J calls were adopted from that table, with D and trimming inferred from the DNA. The table shows approximately 110,000 clones, with around 88% occurring only once. Sequencing was carried out using peripheral blood. This TCR was recovered from a human donor in a cohort sampled during active COVID-19. This chain joins TRBV5-5 and TRBJ2-7; a weak D match, TRBD1 (6 bases). CDR3 nucleotides: TGTGCCAGCAGCCAGGGGATCGAGCAGTACTTC. This codes for CASSQGIEQYF. The whole variable domain, filled in from reference TRBV5-5 and TRBJ2-7, reads DAGVTQSPTHLIKTRGQQVTLRCSPISGHKSVSWYQQVLGQGPQFIFQYYEKEERGRGNFPDRFSARQFPNYSSELNVNALLLGDSALYLCASSQGIEQYFGPGTRLTVT.